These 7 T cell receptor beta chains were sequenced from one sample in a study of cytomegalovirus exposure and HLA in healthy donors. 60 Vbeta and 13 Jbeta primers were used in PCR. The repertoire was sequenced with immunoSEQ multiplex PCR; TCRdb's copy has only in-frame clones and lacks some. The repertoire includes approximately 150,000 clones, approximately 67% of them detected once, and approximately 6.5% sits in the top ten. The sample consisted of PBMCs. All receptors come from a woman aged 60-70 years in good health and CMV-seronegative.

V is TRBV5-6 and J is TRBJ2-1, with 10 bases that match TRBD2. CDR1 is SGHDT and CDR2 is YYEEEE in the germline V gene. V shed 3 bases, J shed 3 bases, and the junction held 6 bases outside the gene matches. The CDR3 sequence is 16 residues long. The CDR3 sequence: CASSSDSGGVYNEQFF. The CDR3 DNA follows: TGTGCCAGCAGCTCAGACAGCGGGGGGGTCTACAATGAGCAGTTCTTC.

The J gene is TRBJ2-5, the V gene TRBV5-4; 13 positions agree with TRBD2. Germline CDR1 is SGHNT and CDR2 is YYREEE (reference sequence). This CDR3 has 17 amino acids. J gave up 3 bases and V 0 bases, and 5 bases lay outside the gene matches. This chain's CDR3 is CASSLATGLAGEETQYF. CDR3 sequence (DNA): TGTGCCAGCAGCTTGGCTACAGGACTAGCGGGGGAAGAGACCCAGTACTTC. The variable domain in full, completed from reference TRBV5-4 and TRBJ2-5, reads ETGVTQSPTHLIKTRGQQVTLRCSSQSGHNTVSWYQQALGQGPQFIFQYYREEENGRGNFPPRFSGLQFPNYSSELNVNALELDDSALYLCASSLATGLAGEETQYFGPGTRLLVL.

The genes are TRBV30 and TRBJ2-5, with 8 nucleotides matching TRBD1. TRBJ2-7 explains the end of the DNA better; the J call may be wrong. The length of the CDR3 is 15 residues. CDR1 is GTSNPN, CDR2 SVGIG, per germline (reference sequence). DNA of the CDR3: TGTGCCTGGAGGATCTTCGGGACAGGATTCTACGAGCAGTACTTC. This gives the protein CAWRIFGTGFYEQYF.

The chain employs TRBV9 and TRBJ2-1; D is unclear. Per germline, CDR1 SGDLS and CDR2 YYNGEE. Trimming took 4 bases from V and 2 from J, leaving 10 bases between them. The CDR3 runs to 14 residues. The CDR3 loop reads CASSNRVAYNEQFF. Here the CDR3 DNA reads TGTGCCAGCAGCAACCGGGTCGCCTACAATGAGCAGTTCTTC.

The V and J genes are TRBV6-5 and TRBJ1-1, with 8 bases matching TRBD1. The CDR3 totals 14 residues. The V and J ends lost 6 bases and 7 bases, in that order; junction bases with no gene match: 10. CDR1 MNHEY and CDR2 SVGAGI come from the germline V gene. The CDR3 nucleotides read TGTGCCAGCAGCTTGGGACAGGCCAGGGGTGAAGCTTTCTTT. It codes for CASSLGQARGEAFF.

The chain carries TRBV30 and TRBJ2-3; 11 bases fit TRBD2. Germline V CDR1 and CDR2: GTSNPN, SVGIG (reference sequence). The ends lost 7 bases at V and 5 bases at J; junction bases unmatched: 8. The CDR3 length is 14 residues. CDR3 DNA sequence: TGTGCCTCCCCCTCTAGCGGGAGGAGAGATACGCAGTATTTT. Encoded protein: CASPSSGRRDTQYF.

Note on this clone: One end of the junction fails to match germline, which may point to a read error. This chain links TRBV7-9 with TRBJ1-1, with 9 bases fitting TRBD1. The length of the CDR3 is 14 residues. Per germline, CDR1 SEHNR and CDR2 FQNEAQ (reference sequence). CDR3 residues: CSSSWGQGNTEAFF. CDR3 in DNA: TGTTCCAGCAGCTGGGGACAGGGGAACACTGAAGCTTTCTTT.